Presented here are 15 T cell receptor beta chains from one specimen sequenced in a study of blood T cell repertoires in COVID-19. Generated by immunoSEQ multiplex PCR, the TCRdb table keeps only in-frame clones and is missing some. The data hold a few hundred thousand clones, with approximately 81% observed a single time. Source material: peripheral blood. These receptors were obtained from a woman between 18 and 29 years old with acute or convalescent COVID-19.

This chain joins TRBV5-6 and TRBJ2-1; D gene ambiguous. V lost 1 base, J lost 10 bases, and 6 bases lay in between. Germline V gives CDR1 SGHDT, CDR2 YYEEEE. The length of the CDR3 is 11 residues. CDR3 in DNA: TGTGCCAGCAGCTTGTTCCCAGAGCAGTTCTTC. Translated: CASSLFPEQFF.

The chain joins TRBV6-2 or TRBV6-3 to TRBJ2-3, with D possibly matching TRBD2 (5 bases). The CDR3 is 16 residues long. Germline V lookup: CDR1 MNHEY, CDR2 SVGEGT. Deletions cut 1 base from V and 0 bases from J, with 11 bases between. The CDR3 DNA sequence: TGTGCCAGCAGTTACTTATCCAGCGGTAGCACAGATACGCAGTATTTT. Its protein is CASSYLSSGSTDTQYF.

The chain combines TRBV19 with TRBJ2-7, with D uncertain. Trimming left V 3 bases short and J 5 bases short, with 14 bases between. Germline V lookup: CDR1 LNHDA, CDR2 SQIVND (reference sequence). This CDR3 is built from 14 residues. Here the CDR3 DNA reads TGTGCCAGTAGTATGCCCTTACTTCCCGACGAGCAGTACTTC. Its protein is CASSMPLLPDEQYF.

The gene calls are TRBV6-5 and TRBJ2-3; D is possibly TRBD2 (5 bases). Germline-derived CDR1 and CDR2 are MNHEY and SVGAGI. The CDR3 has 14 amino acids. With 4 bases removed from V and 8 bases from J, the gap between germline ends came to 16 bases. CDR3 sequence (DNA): TGTGCCAGCAGTTTGGCTGGAGGTTGGAGTACGCAGTATTTT. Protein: CASSLAGGWSTQYF.

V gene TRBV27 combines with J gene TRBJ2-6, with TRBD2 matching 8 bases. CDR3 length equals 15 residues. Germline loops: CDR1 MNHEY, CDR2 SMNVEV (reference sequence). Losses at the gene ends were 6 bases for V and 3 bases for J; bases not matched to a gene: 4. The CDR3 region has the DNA TGTGCCAGCAGACGGGGGGGGCGTGGGGCCAACGTCCTGACTTTC. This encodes CASRRGGRGANVLTF.

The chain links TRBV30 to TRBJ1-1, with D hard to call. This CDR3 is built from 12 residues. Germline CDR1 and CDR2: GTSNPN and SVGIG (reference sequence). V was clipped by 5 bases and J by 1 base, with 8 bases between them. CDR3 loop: CAWGRGNTEAFF. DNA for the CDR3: TGTGCCTGGGGTCGAGGGAACACTGAAGCTTTCTTT.

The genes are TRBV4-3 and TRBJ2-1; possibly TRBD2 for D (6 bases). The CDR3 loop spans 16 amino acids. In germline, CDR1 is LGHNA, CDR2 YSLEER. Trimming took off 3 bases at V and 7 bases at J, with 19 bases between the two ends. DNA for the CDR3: TGCGCCAGCAGCCAGTCTTTGGGGAGAGGGACTAATGAGCAGTTCTTC. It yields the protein CASSQSLGRGTNEQFF.

The CDR3 nucleotides read TGTGCCAGCAGTTACGGGGGGACAGGGAGTGGAAAGCAGTACTTC. Translated, it gives CASSYGGTGSGKQYF. V gene TRBV6-2 or TRBV6-3 combines with J gene TRBJ2-7, with 9 bases that match TRBD1. Germline values: CDR1 MNHEY, CDR2 SVGEGT. This CDR3 has 15 amino acids. V lost 2 bases, J lost 8 bases, and 10 bases stayed unmatched.

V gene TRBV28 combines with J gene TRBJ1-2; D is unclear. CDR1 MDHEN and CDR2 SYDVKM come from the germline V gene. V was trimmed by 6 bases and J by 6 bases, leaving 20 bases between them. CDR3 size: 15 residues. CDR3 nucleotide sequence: TGTGCCAGCAGGCCCGACTGGGGAGCTACGAATGGCTACACCTTC. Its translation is CASRPDWGATNGYTF.

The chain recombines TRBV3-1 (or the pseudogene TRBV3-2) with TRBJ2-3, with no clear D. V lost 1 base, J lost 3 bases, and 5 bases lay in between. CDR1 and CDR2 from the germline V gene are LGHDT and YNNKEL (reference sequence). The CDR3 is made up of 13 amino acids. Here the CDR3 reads CASSQGATDTQYF. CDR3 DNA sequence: TGTGCCAGCAGCCAAGGTGCGACAGATACGCAGTATTTT.

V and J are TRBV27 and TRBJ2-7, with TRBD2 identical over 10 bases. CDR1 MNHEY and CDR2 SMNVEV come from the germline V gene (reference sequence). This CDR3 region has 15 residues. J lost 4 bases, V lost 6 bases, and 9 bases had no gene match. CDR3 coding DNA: TGTGCCAGCAGGACATCTAGCGGGAGTCTTTACGAGCAGTACTTC. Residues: CASRTSSGSLYEQYF.

The CDR3: CASSSRGAANEKLFF. CDR3 sequence (DNA): TGTGCCAGCAGCTCCAGGGGTGCGGCTAATGAAAAACTGTTTTTT. The V call is TRBV28, the J call TRBJ1-4; perhaps TRBD1 as D (6 bases). The germline CDR1 and CDR2 sequences are MDHEN and SYDVKM. The CDR3 runs to 15 residues. Trimming took 6 bases from V and 3 from J, leaving 14 bases between them.

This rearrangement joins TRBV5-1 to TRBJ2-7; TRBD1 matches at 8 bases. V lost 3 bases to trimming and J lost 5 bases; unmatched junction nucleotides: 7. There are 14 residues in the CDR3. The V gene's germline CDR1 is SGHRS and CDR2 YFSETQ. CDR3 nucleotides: TGCGCCAGCAGCTCGGACAGGGAAGCGGACGAGCAGTACTTC. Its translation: CASSSDREADEQYF.

The CDR3 region is CAISVSGTTASYEQYF. CDR3 in DNA: TGTGCCATCAGTGTTTCCGGGACAACCGCCTCCTACGAGCAGTACTTC. The chain recombines TRBV10-3 with TRBJ2-7; D is possibly TRBD1 (6 bases). This CDR3 spans 16 amino acids. The germline V gene encodes CDR1 ENHRY and CDR2 SYGVKD. The V end lost 4 bases, the J end lost 0 bases, and 16 bases lay between the germline ends.

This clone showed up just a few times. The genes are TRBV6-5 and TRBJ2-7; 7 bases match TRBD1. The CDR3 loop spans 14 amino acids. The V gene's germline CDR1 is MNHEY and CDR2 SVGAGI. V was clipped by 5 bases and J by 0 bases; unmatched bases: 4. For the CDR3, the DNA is TGTGCCAGCAGTCAATGGACAGGCTCCTACGAGCAGTACTTC. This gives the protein CASSQWTGSYEQYF.